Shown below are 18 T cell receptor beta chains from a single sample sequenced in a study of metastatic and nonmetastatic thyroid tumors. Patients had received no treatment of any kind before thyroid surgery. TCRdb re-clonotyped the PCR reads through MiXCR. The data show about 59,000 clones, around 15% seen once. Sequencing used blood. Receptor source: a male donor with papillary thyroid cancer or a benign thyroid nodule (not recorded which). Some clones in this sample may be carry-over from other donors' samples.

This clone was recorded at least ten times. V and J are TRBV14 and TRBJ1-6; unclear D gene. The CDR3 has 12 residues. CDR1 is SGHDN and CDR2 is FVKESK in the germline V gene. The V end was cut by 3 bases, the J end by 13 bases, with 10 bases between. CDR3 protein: CASSHRISPLHF. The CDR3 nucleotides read TGTGCCAGCAGCCACAGGATCTCGCCCCTCCACTTT.

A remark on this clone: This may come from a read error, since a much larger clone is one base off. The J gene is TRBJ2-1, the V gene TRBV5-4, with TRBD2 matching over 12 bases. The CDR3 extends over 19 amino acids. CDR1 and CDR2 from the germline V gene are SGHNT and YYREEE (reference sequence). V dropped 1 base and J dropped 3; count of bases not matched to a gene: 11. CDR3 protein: CASSLLLDASGRDYNEQFF. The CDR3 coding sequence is TGTGCCAGCAGCTTGCTCCTTGATGCTAGCGGGAGGGACTACAATGAGCAGTTCTTC. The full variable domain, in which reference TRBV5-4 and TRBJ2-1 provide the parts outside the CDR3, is ETGVTQSPTHLIKTRGQQVTLRCSSQSGHNTVSWYQQALGQGPQFIFQYYREEENGRGNFPPRFSGLQFPNYSSELNVNALELDDSALYLCASSLLLDASGRDYNEQFFGPGTRLTVL.

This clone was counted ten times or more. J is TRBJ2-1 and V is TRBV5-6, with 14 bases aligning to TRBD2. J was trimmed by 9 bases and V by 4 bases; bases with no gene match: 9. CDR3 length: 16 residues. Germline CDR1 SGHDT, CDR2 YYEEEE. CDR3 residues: CASSPLRLAGGVEQFF. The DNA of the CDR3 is TGTGCCAGCAGCCCCCTACGACTAGCGGGAGGGGTTGAGCAGTTCTTC.

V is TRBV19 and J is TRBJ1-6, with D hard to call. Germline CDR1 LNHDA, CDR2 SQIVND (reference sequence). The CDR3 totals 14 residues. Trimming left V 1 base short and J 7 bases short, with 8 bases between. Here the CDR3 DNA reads TGTGCCAGTAGTATAGCAGGAGGCAATTCACCCCTCCACTTT. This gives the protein CASSIAGGNSPLHF.

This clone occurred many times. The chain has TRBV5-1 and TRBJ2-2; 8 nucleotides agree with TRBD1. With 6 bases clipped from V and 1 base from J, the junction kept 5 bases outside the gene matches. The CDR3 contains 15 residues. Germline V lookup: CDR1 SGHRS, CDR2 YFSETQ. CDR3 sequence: CASKPGTGNTGELFF. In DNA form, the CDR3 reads TGCGCCAGCAAACCCGGGACAGGGAACACCGGGGAGCTGTTTTTT.

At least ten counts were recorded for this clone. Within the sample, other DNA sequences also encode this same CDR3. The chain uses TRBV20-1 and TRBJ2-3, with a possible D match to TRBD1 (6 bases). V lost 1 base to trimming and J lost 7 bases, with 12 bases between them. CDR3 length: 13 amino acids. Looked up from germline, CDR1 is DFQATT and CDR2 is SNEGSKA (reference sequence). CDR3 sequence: CSARAQGPNTQYF. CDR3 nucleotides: TGCAGTGCTAGAGCCCAGGGGCCAAATACGCAGTATTTT.

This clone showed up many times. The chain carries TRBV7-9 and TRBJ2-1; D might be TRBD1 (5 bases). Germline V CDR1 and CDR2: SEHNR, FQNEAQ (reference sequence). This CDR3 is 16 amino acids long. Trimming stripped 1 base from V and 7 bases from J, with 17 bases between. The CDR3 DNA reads TGTGCCAGCAGCTTAGTTATCCCCAGGGTTGAAAATGAGCAGTTCTTC. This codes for CASSLVIPRVENEQFF.

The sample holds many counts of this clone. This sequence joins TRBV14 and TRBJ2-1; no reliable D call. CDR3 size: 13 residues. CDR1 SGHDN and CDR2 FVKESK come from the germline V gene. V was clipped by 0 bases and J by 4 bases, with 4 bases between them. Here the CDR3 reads CASSQDSYNEQFF. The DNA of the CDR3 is TGTGCCAGCAGCCAAGACAGTTACAATGAGCAGTTCTTC.

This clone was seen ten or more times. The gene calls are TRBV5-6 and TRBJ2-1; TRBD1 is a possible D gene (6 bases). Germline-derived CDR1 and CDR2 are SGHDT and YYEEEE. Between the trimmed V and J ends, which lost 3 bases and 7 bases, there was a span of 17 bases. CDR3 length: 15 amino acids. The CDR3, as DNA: TGTGCCAGCAGCTCACCGGGGACATTAGGTAATGAGCAGTTCTTC. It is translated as CASSSPGTLGNEQFF.

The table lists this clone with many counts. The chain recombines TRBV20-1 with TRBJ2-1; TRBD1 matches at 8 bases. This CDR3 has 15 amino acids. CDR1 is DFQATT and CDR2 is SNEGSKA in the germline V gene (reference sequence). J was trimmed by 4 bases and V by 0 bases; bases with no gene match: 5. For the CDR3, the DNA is TGCAGTGCTAGAGACGACAGGGGAGCTTACAATGAGCAGTTCTTC. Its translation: CSARDDRGAYNEQFF.

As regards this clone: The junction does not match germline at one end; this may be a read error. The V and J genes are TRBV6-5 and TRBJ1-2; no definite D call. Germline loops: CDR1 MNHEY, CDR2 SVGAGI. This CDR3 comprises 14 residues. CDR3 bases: TGTGCCAGCATTTACTCTTGGTCCTACTATGGCTACACCTTC. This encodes CASIYSWSYYGYTF.

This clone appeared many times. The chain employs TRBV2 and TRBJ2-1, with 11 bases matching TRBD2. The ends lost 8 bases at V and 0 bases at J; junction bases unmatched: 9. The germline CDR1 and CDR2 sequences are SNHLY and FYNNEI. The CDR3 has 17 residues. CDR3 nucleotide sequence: TGTGCCAGCCTGACTAGCGGGGAAACTATCTCCTACAATGAGCAGTTCTTC. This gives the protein CASLTSGETISYNEQFF.

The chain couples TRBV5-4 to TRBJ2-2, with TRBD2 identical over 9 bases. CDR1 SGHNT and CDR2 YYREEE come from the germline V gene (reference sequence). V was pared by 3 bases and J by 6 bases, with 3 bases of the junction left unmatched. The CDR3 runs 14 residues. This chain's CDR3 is CASSSASGAGELFF. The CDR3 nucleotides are TGTGCCAGCAGCTCCGCTAGCGGGGCCGGGGAGCTGTTTTTT.

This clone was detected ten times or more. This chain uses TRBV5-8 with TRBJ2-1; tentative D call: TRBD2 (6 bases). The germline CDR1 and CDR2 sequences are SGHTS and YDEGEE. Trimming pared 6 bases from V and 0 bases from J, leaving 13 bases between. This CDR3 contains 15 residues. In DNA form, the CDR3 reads TGTGCCAGCATGGGGACTTCGAGCTCCTACAATGAGCAGTTCTTC. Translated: CASMGTSSSYNEQFF.

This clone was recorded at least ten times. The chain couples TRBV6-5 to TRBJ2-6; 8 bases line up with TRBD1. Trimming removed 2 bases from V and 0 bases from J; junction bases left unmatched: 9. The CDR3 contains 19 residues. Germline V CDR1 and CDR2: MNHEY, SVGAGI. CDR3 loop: CASSYLQGVGDSGANVLTF. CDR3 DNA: TGTGCCAGCAGTTACCTACAGGGGGTCGGGGACTCTGGGGCCAACGTCCTGACTTTC.

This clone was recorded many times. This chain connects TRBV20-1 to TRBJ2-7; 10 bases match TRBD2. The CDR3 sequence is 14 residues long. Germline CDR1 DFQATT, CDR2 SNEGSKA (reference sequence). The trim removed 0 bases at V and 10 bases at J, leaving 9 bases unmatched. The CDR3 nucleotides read TGCAGTGCTAGAGATAGCCTAGCGGGGGCTCGACAGTACTTC. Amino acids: CSARDSLAGARQYF.

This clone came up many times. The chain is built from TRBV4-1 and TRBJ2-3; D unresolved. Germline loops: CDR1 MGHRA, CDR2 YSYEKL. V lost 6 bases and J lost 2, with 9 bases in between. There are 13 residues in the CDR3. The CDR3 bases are TGCGCCAGCAGTTCCGGGTCCACAGATACGCAGTATTTT. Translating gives CASSSGSTDTQYF.

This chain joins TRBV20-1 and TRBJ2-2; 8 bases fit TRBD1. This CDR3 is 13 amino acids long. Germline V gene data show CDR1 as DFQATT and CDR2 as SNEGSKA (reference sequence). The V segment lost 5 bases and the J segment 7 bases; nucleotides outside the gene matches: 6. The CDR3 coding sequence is TGCAGTGCTCGCCAGGGGGCGGGCGGGGAGCTGTTTTTT. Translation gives CSARQGAGGELFF.